These T cell receptor beta chains were read from a single sample in a study of T-cell reconstitution after alpha-beta-depleted transplantation in children. TCRdb reprocessed the PCR reads via MiXCR and lists one record per CDR3 protein. Of 450,000 to 600,000 distinct CDR3 sequences in the sample, 15% to 20% are singletons; the top ten hold more than 2.5%. The specimen comprised PBMCs from the stem cell graft donor, sampled from the stem cell graft. The receptors were gathered from a human donor who donated a stem cell graft to a child with acute lymphoblastic leukemia. Each CDR3 is given with its conserved first and last residue. The D gene is left open where the match is weak. Clone size is shown for a subset of rows, as once, few, many or a class of expanded clone.

clone size	V gene	J gene	D gene	CDR3 DNA	CDR3 protein
NA	TRBV2	TRBJ2-3	TRBD2	TGTGCCAGCAGCGCCGGCAGAGCGGGAAGGGCAGATACGCAGTATTTT	CASSAGRAGRADTQYF
few	TRBV27	TRBJ2-3	NA	TGTGCCAGCAGTTTAGACGGGATTAGCACAGATACGCAGTATTTT	CASSLDGISTDTQYF
NA	TRBV28	TRBJ2-7	TRBD2	TGTGCCAGCAGACATGGCGGGGGGCGAGGGTACGAGCAGTACTTC	CASRHGGGRGYEQYF
NA	TRBV12-3/TRBV12-4	TRBJ1-4	TRBD1	TGTGCCAGCATGTTGCGGACAGGTAGTGAAAAACTGTTTTTT	CASMLRTGSEKLFF
NA	TRBV6-5	TRBJ2-1	NA	TGTGCCAGCAGTTACTCCCTTCAGAGGAGGAGACACAATGAGCAGTTCTTC	CASSYSLQRRRHNEQFF
few	TRBV27	TRBJ1-2	NA	TGTGCCAGCAGTGCCGCAGCTAACTATGGCTACACCTTC	CASSAAANYGYTF
NA	TRBV11-2	TRBJ1-1	NA	TGTGCCAGCAGCAAAGGGGTGAACACTGAAGCTTTCTTT	CASSKGVNTEAFF
NA	TRBV29-1	TRBJ2-3	TRBD2	TGCAGCGGGGGGACTAGCGGGAGATCCGCTGGAGATACGCAGTATTTT	CSGGTSGRSAGDTQYF
few	TRBV11-2	TRBJ2-7	NA	TGTGCCAGCAGCTTAGTTGGCACCCTGGGGGAGCAGTACTTC	CASSLVGTLGEQYF
NA	TRBV27	TRBJ1-1	NA	TGTGCCAGCATCCCTCTGGACCCGAACACTGAAGCTTTCTTT	CASIPLDPNTEAFF
few	TRBV4-1	TRBJ2-7	TRBD2	TGCGCCAGCAGCCACTTAGCGGGAGCCTACGAGCAGTACTTC	CASSHLAGAYEQYF
few	TRBV20-1	TRBJ2-7	NA	TGCAGTGCTAGACACCTCCCCTACGAGCAGTACTTC	CSARHLPYEQYF
NA	TRBV6-5	TRBJ2-3	NA	TGTGCCAGCAGTTACTCCCAGCTGACAGATACGCAGTATTTT	CASSYSQLTDTQYF
NA	TRBV25-1	TRBJ2-7	NA	TGTGCCAGCGCTCCAGGGGGGACCCACTACGAGCAGTACTTC	CASAPGGTHYEQYF
NA	TRBV15	TRBJ2-4	NA	TGTGCCACCAGCAGAGATAAGCGCTTAGCCAAAAACATTCAGTACTTC	CATSRDKRLAKNIQYF
few	TRBV20-1	TRBJ2-1	NA	TGCAGTGCTCCCGGACTAATATACAATGAGCAGTTCTTC	CSAPGLIYNEQFF
few	TRBV7-9	TRBJ2-1	NA	TGTGCCAGCAGCTTAGGGGAGGACAGAGAGCAGTTCTTC	CASSLGEDREQFF
few	TRBV28	TRBJ2-2	NA	TGTGCCAGCAGTTTTCGTGGTTTCGGGGAGCTGTTTTTT	CASSFRGFGELFF
few	TRBV7-9	TRBJ1-2	NA	TGTGCCAGCAGCATAGGAGGGCCCTATGGCTACACCTTC	CASSIGGPYGYTF
few	TRBV19	TRBJ1-1	NA	TGTGCCAGTAGTATAGTTCCAGGGGCGATAACTGAAGCTTTCTTT	CASSIVPGAITEAFF
NA	TRBV12-3/TRBV12-4	TRBJ2-7	TRBD2	TGTGCCAGCAGTTTTTCGGGACTAGCCTACGAGCAGTACTTC	CASSFSGLAYEQYF
NA	TRBV2	TRBJ2-7	NA	TGTGCCAGCAGTCGGGACAATGGGTCCTACGAGCAGTACTTC	CASSRDNGSYEQYF
few	TRBV27	TRBJ2-7	TRBD1	TGTGCCAGCAGCTGGACAGGGGGCGCCAGCCACGAGCAGTACTTC	CASSWTGGASHEQYF
few	TRBV14	TRBJ2-2	NA	TGTGCCAGCAGCCGCGGGACGACTCCGTACACCGGGGAGCTGTTTTTT	CASSRGTTPYTGELFF
NA	TRBV29-1	TRBJ2-3	NA	TGCAGCGTTGACCCGAAGGGTTATAGCACAGATACGCAGTATTTT	CSVDPKGYSTDTQYF
few	TRBV7-8	TRBJ2-7	NA	TGTGCCAGCAGCTTCCTTAGCCCGCACGGCGACTACGAGCAGTACTTC	CASSFLSPHGDYEQYF
many	TRBV5-1	TRBJ2-7	NA	TGCGCCAGCAGCTTGGATCGGGTCGAGCAGTACTTC	CASSLDRVEQYF
few	TRBV20-1	TRBJ2-7	NA	TGCAGTGCTAGAGTAGTGCCCCCGGGACTCCTTTTGGGCGAGCAGTACTTC	CSARVVPPGLLLGEQYF
NA	TRBV4-1	TRBJ1-3	NA	TGCGCCAGCAGCCAAGGACCTGTCCCTGGAAACACCATATATTTT	CASSQGPVPGNTIYF
NA	TRBV19	TRBJ1-1	TRBD1	TGTGCCAGTAGGCCGGACAGGACGTCGAGCACTGAAGCTTTCTTT	CASRPDRTSSTEAFF
few	TRBV5-5	TRBJ2-7	TRBD2	TGTGCCAGCAGCACCGGAACCCTAGCGGGACCTAACTCCTACGAGCAGTACTTC	CASSTGTLAGPNSYEQYF
NA	TRBV20-1	TRBJ2-7	NA	TGCAGTGCTAGTCGGGCCCCCTTGCGCGAGCAGTACTTC	CSASRAPLREQYF
few	TRBV27	TRBJ2-5	TRBD2	TGTGCCAGCAGCCCCATCCCCGGGGGGGAGACCCAGTACTTC	CASSPIPGGETQYF
NA	TRBV5-1	TRBJ2-3	TRBD2	TGCGCCAGCAGCGCACCGGGACTACTGGCAGATACGCAGTATTTT	CASSAPGLLADTQYF
few	TRBV27	TRBJ1-2	NA	TGTGCCAGCAGTTTAGAACCGACAGGATGGGGCTACACCTTC	CASSLEPTGWGYTF
few	TRBV20-1	TRBJ2-5	NA	TGCAGGATAGCAGGGCACTTACCGCAAGAGACCCAGTACTTC	CRIAGHLPQETQYF
few	TRBV6-1	TRBJ1-6	TRBD1	TGTGCCAGCAGTCCCGGACAGGGGATCTCACCCCTCCACTTT	CASSPGQGISPLHF
NA	TRBV14	TRBJ2-5	TRBD1	TGTGCCAGCAGCCATCAGGGGGTAATGATAGAGACCCAGTACTTC	CASSHQGVMIETQYF
NA	TRBV5-1	TRBJ1-5	NA	TGCGCCAGCAGTCGAGGGCAGCACAGTCCTAATCAGCCCCAGCATTTT	CASSRGQHSPNQPQHF
NA	TRBV15	TRBJ2-3	NA	TGTGCCACCAGCAGAGGGGGACGGGATACGCAGTATTTT	CATSRGGRDTQYF
NA	TRBV4-1	TRBJ2-7	NA	TGCGCCAGCAGCCAAGTGCTGGACAGAGGCTACGAGCAGTACTTC	CASSQVLDRGYEQYF
NA	TRBV6-1	TRBJ1-2	NA	TGTGCCAGCAGTGAAGGGAGGTTATACTATGGCTACACCTTC	CASSEGRLYYGYTF
few	TRBV3-1	TRBJ2-7	TRBD2	TGTGCCAGCAGCCAAGAAGCGGGAGGTGTCTACGAGCAGTACTTC	CASSQEAGGVYEQYF
few	TRBV3-1	TRBJ1-1	NA	TGTGCCAGCAGCCAAAATTTTGGGACGTCGCACACTGAAGCTTTCTTT	CASSQNFGTSHTEAFF
NA	TRBV20-1	TRBJ2-2	TRBD2	TGCAGTGCTAGAGCCCGACTAGCGGGAGGAACCGGGGAGCTGTTTTTT	CSARARLAGGTGELFF
few	TRBV20-1	TRBJ2-7	NA	TGCAGTGCTAGAGCGAGGCAGGGACGCTCCTACGAGCAGTACTTC	CSARARQGRSYEQYF
few	TRBV18	TRBJ2-1	TRBD1	TGTGCCAGCTCCGCCGACAGGGTTTCCTACAATGAGCAGTTCTTC	CASSADRVSYNEQFF
few	TRBV7-9	TRBJ2-7	TRBD2	TGTGCCAGCAGCGTCGGGAGGTACGAGCAGTACTTC	CASSVGRYEQYF
NA	TRBV5-1	TRBJ2-7	NA	TGCGCCAGCAGCCCCTTGGATACATTTTCCTACGAGCAGTACTTC	CASSPLDTFSYEQYF
NA	TRBV5-5	TRBJ2-1	NA	TGTGCCAGCAGCTTTAATCAGCGGTTCTCCTACAATGAGCAGTTCTTC	CASSFNQRFSYNEQFF
NA	TRBV4-1	TRBJ2-5	NA	TGCGCCAGCAGCCAAGGGGGAACAGAAGAGACCCAGTACTTC	CASSQGGTEETQYF
NA	TRBV7-9	TRBJ1-1	TRBD1	TGTGCCAGCAGCTCGACGACCTACAGGGGGCTGGGTGAAGCTTTCTTT	CASSSTTYRGLGEAFF
few	TRBV4-1	TRBJ1-1	NA	TGCGCCAGCAGCCAGGCTCCGGGAATGAACACTGAAGCTTTCTTT	CASSQAPGMNTEAFF
many	TRBV15	TRBJ2-3	TRBD2	TGTGCCACCAGCAGAGATCTGTCTAGCGGGATCGGGTGGTATTTT	CATSRDLSSGIGWYF